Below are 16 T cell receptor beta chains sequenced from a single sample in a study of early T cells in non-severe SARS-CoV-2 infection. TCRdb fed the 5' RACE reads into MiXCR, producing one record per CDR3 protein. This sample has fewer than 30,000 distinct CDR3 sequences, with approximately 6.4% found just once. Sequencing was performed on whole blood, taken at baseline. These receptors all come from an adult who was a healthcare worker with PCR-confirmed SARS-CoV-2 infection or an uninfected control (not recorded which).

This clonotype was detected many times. CDR3 residues: CATSDSRDGVYGYTF. CDR3 sequence (DNA): TGTGCCACCAGTGATTCGCGGGACGGAGTCTATGGCTACACCTTC. The gene calls are TRBV24-1 and TRBJ1-2; possibly TRBD1 for D (5 bases). The germline V gene encodes CDR1 KGHDR and CDR2 SFDVKD. The CDR3 sequence is 15 residues long. The germline V and J ends were trimmed by 2 bases and 4 bases, with 13 bases remaining between them.

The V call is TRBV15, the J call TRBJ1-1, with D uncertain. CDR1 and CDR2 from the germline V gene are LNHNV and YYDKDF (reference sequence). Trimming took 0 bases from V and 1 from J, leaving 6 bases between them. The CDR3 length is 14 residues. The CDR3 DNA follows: TGTGCCACCAGCAGAGATAGGAGGAACACTGAAGCTTTCTTT. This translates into CATSRDRRNTEAFF. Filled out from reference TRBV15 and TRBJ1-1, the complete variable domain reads DAMVIQNPRYQVTQFGKPVTLSCSQTLNHNVMYWYQQKSSQAPKLLFHYYDKDFNNEADTPDNFQSRRPNTSFCFLDIRSPGLGDTAMYLCATSRDRRNTEAFFGQGTRLTVV.

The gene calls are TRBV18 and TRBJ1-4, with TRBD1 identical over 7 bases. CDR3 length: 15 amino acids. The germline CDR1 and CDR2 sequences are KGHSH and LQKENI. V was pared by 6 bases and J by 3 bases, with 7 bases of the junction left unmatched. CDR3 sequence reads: CASSLQQGSNEKLFF. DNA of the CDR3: TGTGCCAGCTCTCTTCAACAGGGGTCTAATGAAAAACTGTTTTTT.

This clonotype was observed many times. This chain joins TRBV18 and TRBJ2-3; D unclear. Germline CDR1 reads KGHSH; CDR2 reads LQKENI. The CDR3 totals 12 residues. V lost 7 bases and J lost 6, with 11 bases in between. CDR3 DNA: TGTGCCAGCTACGCTACTGGGGATACGCAGTATTTT. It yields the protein CASYATGDTQYF. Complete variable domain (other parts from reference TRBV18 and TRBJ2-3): NAGVMQNPRHLVRRRGQEARLRCSPMKGHSHVYWYRQLPEEGLKFMVYLQKENIIDESGMPKERFSAEFPKEGPSILRIQQVVRGDSAAYFCASYATGDTQYFGPGTRLTVL.

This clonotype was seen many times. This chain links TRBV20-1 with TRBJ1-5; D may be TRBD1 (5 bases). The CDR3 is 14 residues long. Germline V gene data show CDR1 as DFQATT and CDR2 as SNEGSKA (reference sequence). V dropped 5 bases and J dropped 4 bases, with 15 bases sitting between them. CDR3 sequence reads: CSAGGAGSNQPQHF. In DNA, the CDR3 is TGCAGTGCTGGAGGGGCAGGTTCAAATCAGCCCCAGCATTTT.

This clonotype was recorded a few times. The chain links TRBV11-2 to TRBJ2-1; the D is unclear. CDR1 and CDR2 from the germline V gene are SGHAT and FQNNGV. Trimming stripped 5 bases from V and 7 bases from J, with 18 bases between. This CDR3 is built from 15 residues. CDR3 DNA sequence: TGTGCCAGCAGCCTGGGTCCGACGGGCGTTAATGAGCAGTTCTTC. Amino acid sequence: CASSLGPTGVNEQFF.

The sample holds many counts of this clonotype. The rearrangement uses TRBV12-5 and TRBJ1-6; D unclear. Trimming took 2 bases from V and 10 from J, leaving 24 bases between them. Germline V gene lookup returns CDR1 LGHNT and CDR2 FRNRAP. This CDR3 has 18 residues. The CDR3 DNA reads TGTGCTAGTGGTTTGTCCTCCCCTCTGGCGGAAGCGGGATCACCCCTCCACTTT. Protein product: CASGLSSPLAEAGSPLHF.

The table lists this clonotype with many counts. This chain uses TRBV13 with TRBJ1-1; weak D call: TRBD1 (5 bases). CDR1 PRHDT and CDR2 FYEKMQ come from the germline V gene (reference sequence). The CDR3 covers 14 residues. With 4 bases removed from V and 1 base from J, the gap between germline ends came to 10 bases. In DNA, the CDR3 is TGTGCCAGCAGCTCGGGACGGCCGAACACTGAAGCTTTCTTT. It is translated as CASSSGRPNTEAFF.

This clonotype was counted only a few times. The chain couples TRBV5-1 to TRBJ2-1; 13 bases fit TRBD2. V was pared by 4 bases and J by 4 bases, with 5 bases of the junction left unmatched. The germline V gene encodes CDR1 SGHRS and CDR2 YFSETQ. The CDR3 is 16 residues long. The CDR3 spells CASSPGTSGAYNEQFF. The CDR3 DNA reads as TGCGCCAGCAGCCCTGGGACTAGCGGGGCATACAATGAGCAGTTCTTC.

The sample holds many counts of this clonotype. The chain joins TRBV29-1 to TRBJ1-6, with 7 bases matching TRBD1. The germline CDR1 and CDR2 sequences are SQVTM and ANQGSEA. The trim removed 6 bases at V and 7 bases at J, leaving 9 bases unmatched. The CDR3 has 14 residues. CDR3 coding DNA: TGCAGCGTACAAGCAGGGGGAGAGAATTCACCCCTCCACTTT. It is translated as CSVQAGGENSPLHF.

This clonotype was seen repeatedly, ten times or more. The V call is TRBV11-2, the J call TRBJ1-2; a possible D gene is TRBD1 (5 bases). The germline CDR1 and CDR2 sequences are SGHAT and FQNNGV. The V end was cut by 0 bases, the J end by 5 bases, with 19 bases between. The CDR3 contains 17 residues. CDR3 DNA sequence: TGTGCCAGCAGCTTAGAAAGGAGAACCGGGACTGAGTATGGCTACACCTTC. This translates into CASSLERRTGTEYGYTF.

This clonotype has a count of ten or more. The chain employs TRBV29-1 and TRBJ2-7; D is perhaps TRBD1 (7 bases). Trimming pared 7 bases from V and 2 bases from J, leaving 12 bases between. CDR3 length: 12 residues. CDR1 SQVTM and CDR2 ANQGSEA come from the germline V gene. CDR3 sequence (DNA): TGCAGCGCGCGGGACAGCCCCTACGAGCAGTACTTC. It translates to CSARDSPYEQYF.

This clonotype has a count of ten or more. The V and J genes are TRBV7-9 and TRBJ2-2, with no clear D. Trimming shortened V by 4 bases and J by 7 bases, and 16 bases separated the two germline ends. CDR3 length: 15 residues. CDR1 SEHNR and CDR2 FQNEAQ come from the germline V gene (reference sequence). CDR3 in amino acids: CASSYRRSFGGELFF. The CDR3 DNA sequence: TGTGCCAGCAGCTACCGGCGCTCTTTCGGCGGGGAGCTGTTTTTT.

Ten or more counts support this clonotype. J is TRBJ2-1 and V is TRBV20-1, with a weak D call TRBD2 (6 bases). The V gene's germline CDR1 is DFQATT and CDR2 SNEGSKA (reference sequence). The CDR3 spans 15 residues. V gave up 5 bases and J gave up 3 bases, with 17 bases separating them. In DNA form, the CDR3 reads TGCAGTGCTTCATCACCCCTTAGCGGCTACAATGAGCAGTTCTTC. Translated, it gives CSASSPLSGYNEQFF.

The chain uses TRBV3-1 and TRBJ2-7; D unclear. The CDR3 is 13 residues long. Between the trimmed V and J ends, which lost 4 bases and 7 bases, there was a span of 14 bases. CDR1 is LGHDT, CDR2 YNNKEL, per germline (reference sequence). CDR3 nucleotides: TGTGCCAGCAGCCCAGAGGTTCTCAGAGAGCAGTACTTC. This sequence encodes CASSPEVLREQYF.

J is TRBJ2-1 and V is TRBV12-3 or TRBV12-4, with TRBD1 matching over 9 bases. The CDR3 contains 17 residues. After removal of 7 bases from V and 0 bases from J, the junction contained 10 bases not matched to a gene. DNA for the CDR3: TGTGCCAGCAAAGATGAACAGGGGGCTTACTCCTACAATGAGCAGTTCTTC. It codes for CASKDEQGAYSYNEQFF.